The 30 T cell receptor beta chains given below trace back to one sample, sequenced in a study of T cells expressing NK-cell markers. TCRdb reworked the 5' RACE reads into one entry per CDR3 protein, no DNA. The table lists 350,000 to 400,000 distinct CDR3 sequences. What was sequenced was blood T cells: a sorted CD56 or NKG2C T cell subset, CD4+ or CD8+ T cells, or bulk PBMC T cells (not recorded which). These receptors all come from a woman between 50 and 59 years old in good health.

The genes are TRBV6-5 and TRBJ2-5; there is no DNA to check the TCRdb D call of TRBD2. Germline V CDR1 and CDR2: MNHEY, SVGAGI. The CDR3 has 17 residues. This CDR3 reads CASTQGPGRVARETQYF.

This chain uses TRBV20-1 with TRBJ2-4; as DNA is missing, the TRBD2 call by TCRdb cannot be tested. The CDR3 is made up of 20 amino acids. Germline V lookup: CDR1 DFQATT, CDR2 SNEGSKA (reference sequence). CDR3 sequence: CSARDQKRWLAEPAKNIQYF.

The chain recombines TRBV5-1 with TRBJ1-5; without DNA, the TCRdb call of TRBD1 cannot be checked. CDR1 is SGHRS and CDR2 is YFSETQ in the germline V gene. The CDR3 loop spans 17 amino acids. The CDR3 is CASSWGDERDSNQPQHF.

This rearrangement joins TRBV5-1 to TRBJ2-3; absent DNA, TCRdb's TRBD2 call cannot be checked. The CDR3 has 13 residues. CDR1 is SGHRS and CDR2 is YFSETQ in the germline V gene. The CDR3 sequence: CASSLDSGYTQYF.

This CDR3 reads CASSSDTFPLREQYF. The chain is built from TRBV7-8 and TRBJ2-7; TCRdb outputs TRBD1, but without DNA this stays unchecked. Germline CDR1 and CDR2: SGHVS and FQNEAQ. The CDR3 has 15 amino acids.

V is TRBV19 and J is TRBJ2-5; no DNA is available, so the TRBD1 call from TCRdb remains unchecked. CDR3 length: 15 residues. Per the germline V gene, CDR1 is LNHDA and CDR2 is SQIVND (reference sequence). The CDR3 protein is CASSRTGAVKETQYF.

The chain is built from TRBV5-1 and TRBJ1-6. The CDR3 is 13 amino acids. Per the germline V gene, CDR1 is SGHRS and CDR2 is YFSETQ. CDR3 amino acids: CASSLTAGFTLHF.

The V gene is TRBV12-3 or TRBV12-4, the J gene TRBJ2-1. The CDR3 runs to 13 residues. The CDR3 reads CASRRIDYNEQFF.

The chain joins TRBV6-5 to TRBJ2-3; TCRdb's D gene call, TRBD2, goes unchecked for lack of DNA. Per the germline V gene, CDR1 is MNHEY and CDR2 is SVGAGI. The CDR3 extends over 15 amino acids. The CDR3: CASSYGGGLTDTQYF.

The chain uses TRBV12-3 or TRBV12-4 and TRBJ2-7; the TCRdb D gene call, TRBD1, has no DNA to confirm it. The CDR3 is 12 residues long. The CDR3 reads CARKTRGSEQYF.

The genes are TRBV5-1 and TRBJ2-5; absent DNA, TCRdb's TRBD1 call cannot be checked. Germline V lookup: CDR1 SGHRS, CDR2 YFSETQ. The CDR3 totals 17 residues. The CDR3 is CASSLATRAGGGETQYF.

This chain uses TRBV2 with TRBJ2-1; TCRdb returns TRBD2, unconfirmable since there is no DNA. The length of the CDR3 is 17 residues. Looked up from germline, CDR1 is SNHLY and CDR2 is FYNNEI. The CDR3 is CASRDAKTSGKYNEQFF.

CDR3 amino acids: CASTGTGIDTQYF. The genes are TRBV19 and TRBJ2-3; TCRdb names TRBD1, which stays unverified in the absence of DNA. Germline V gene lookup returns CDR1 LNHDA and CDR2 SQIVND (reference sequence). The CDR3 covers 13 residues.

The chain has TRBV6-5 and TRBJ1-1; the TCRdb call, TRBD1, lacks DNA for checking. The CDR3 runs to 15 residues. Germline V gives CDR1 MNHEY, CDR2 SVGAGI. The CDR3 is CASSYLTGANTEAFF.

The V call is TRBV27, the J call TRBJ2-3; TCRdb calls TRBD1, which cannot be checked without DNA. Germline V gives CDR1 MNHEY, CDR2 SMNVEV (reference sequence). The CDR3 consists of 17 residues. CDR3 amino acids: CASSPRTGYGRTDTQYF.

The CDR3 loop reads CASRATGDADTQYF. The gene calls are TRBV19 and TRBJ2-3; TCRdb designates TRBD2, a call that cannot be tested without DNA. The CDR3 consists of 14 residues. Germline V lookup: CDR1 LNHDA, CDR2 SQIVND (reference sequence).

J is TRBJ1-1 and V is TRBV5-1; the D gene TCRdb calls, TRBD1, cannot be checked with no DNA. The germline V gene encodes CDR1 SGHRS and CDR2 YFSETQ. The CDR3 is 15 amino acids. The CDR3 reads CASSIGTAAGTEAFF.

V is TRBV2 and J is TRBJ1-4. Germline V gene lookup returns CDR1 SNHLY and CDR2 FYNNEI. This CDR3 comprises 14 residues. CDR3 in amino acids: CASSEYSTNEKLFF.

The CDR3 protein is CSARDPTSGSHTQYF. This chain connects TRBV20-1 to TRBJ2-3; TCRdb indicates TRBD2, and absent DNA this call remains unverified. Germline CDR1 reads DFQATT; CDR2 reads SNEGSKA (reference sequence). The CDR3 length is 15 residues.

V and J are TRBV20-1 and TRBJ2-1; the D call from TCRdb, TRBD2, cannot be confirmed without DNA. The CDR3 has 13 residues. Germline V gives CDR1 DFQATT, CDR2 SNEGSKA (reference sequence). CDR3 sequence: CSPSGTSVDEQFF.

The CDR3 region is CASSSIRSRISFYTDTQYF. The chain has TRBV11-2 and TRBJ2-3. CDR1 and CDR2 from the germline V gene are SGHAT and FQNNGV. The CDR3 is 19 amino acids.

The V call is TRBV20-1, the J call TRBJ2-1; the TCRdb D gene call, TRBD1, has no DNA to confirm it. Germline V gives CDR1 DFQATT, CDR2 SNEGSKA (reference sequence). There are 19 residues in the CDR3. This CDR3 is CSARDPRDRGPPAGNEQFF.

The chain is built from TRBV30 and TRBJ1-1. From germline, CDR1 is GTSNPN and CDR2 SVGIG (reference sequence). The CDR3 is made up of 14 amino acids. CDR3 sequence reads: CAHQSSVIRPEAFF.

V gene TRBV20-1 combines with J gene TRBJ1-2; there is no DNA to check the TCRdb D call of TRBD1. The CDR3 runs 14 residues. Germline assignment: CDR1 DFQATT and CDR2 SNEGSKA (reference sequence). The CDR3 sequence is CSARGDRANYGYTF.

This chain connects TRBV4-1 to TRBJ2-1. The CDR3 is 13 amino acids. The germline CDR1 and CDR2 sequences are MGHRA and YSYEKL. The CDR3 region is CASSRTIYNEQFF.

The rearrangement links TRBV12-3 or TRBV12-4 to TRBJ2-1; the D call from TCRdb, TRBD2, cannot be confirmed without DNA. There are 15 residues in the CDR3. CDR3 protein: CASRQRGGTYNEQFF.

The chain is built from TRBV5-1 and TRBJ2-7; TCRdb picks TRBD1, but there is no DNA to check that call. The CDR3 totals 15 residues. CDR1 SGHRS and CDR2 YFSETQ come from the germline V gene. The CDR3 is CASSLGTGISYEQYF.

The chain uses TRBV19 and TRBJ2-4; TCRdb's D gene call, TRBD2, goes unchecked for lack of DNA. Germline CDR1 and CDR2: LNHDA and SQIVND (reference sequence). This CDR3 region has 13 residues. CDR3 in amino acids: CASKAGAGNIQYF.

The rearrangement links TRBV5-1 to TRBJ2-1. Germline V lookup: CDR1 SGHRS, CDR2 YFSETQ. CDR3 length equals 16 residues. CDR3 region: CASSPNSASSYNEQFF.

This rearrangement joins TRBV12-3 or TRBV12-4 to TRBJ1-1; TCRdb's D call, TRBD1, is unchecked because there is no DNA. The CDR3 extends over 12 amino acids. CDR3 region: CASSFFRESAFF.